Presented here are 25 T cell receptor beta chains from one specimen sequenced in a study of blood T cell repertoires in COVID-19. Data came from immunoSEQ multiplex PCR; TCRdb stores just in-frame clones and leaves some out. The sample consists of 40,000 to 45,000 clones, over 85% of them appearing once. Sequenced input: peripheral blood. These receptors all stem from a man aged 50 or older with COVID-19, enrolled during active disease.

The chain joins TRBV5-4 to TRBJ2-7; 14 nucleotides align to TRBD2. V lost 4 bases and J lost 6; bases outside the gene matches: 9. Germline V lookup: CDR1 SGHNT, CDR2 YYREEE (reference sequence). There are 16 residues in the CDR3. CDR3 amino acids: CASSPGLAGELGEQYF. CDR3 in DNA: TGTGCCAGCAGCCCGGGACTAGCGGGAGAGTTGGGCGAGCAGTACTTC.

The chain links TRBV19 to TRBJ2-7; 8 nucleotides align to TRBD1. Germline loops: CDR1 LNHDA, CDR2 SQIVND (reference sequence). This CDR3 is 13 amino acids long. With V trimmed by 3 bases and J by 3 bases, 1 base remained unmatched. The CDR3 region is CASSIGQGYEQYF. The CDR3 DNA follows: TGTGCCAGTAGTATCGGACAGGGCTACGAGCAGTACTTC.

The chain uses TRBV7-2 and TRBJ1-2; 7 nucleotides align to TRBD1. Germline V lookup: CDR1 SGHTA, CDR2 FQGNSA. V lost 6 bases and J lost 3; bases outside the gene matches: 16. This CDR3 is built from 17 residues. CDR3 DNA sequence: TGTGCCAGCAGTCAACTCCGGGCCCAGGGGGTCGACTATGGCTACACCTTC. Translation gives CASSQLRAQGVDYGYTF.

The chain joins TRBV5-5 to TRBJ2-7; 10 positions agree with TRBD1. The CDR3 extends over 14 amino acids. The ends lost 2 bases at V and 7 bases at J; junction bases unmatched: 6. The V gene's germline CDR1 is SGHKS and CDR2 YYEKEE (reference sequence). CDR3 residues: CASSLDRGPREQYF. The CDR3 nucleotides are TGTGCCAGCAGCTTAGACAGGGGGCCGAGGGAGCAGTACTTC.

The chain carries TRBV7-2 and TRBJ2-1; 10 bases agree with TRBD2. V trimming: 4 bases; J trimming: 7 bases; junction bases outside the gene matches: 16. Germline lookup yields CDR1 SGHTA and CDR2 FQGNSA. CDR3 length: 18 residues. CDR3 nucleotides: TGTGCCAGCAGCTCACGAGCGGGAGGGCCTCATGTTACGAATGAGCAGTTCTTC. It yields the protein CASSSRAGGPHVTNEQFF.

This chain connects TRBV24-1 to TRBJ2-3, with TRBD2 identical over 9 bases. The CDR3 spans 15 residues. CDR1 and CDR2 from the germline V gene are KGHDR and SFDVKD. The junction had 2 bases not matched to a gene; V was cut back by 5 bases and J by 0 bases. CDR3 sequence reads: CATSVLAGSTDTQYF. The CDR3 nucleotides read TGTGCCACCAGTGTACTAGCGGGTAGCACAGATACGCAGTATTTT.

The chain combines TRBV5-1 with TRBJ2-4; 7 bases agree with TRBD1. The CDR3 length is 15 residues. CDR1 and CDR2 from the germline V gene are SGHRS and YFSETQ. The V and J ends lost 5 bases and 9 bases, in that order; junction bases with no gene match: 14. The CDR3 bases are TGCGCCAGCAGGTCTCGGACAGGAGAGAGTGGCATTCAGTACTTC. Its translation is CASRSRTGESGIQYF.

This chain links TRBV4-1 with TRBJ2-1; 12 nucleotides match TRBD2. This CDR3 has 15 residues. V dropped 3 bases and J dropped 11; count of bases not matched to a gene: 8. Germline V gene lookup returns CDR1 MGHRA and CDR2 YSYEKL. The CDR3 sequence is CASSHIGLAGPQQFF. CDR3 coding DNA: TGCGCCAGCAGCCATATCGGACTAGCGGGACCCCAGCAGTTCTTC.

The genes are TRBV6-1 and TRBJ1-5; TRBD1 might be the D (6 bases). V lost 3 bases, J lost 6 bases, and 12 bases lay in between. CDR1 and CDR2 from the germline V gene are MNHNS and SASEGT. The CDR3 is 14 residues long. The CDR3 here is CASSDRGARQPQHF. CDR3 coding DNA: TGTGCCAGCAGTGATCGGGGGGCGCGTCAGCCCCAGCATTTT.

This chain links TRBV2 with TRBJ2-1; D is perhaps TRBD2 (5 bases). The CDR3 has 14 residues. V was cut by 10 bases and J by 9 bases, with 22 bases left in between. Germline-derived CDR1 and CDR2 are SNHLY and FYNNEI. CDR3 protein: CANGKAGLGSEQFF. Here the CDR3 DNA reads TGTGCCAACGGGAAAGCTGGATTAGGATCTGAGCAGTTCTTC.

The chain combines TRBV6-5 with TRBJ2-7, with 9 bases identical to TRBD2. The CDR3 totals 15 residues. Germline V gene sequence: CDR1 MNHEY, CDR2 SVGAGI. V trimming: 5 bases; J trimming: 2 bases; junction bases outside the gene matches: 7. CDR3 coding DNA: TGTGCCAGCAGTCAACCGGGACTAGCTGCCTACGAGCAGTACTTC. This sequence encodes CASSQPGLAAYEQYF.

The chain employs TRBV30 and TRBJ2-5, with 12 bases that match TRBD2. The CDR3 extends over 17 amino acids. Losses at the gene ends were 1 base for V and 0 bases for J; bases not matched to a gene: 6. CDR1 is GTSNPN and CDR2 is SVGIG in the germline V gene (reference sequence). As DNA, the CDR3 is TGTGCCTGGAGTGGTCAGGGGACTAGCGGGTACCAAGAGACCCAGTACTTC. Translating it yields CAWSGQGTSGYQETQYF.

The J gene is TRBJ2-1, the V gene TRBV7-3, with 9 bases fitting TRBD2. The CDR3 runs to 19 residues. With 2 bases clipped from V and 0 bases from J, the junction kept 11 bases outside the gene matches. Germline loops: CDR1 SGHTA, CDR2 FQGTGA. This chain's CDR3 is CASSLYQREAELSYNEQFF. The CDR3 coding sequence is TGTGCCAGCAGCTTATACCAGCGGGAGGCTGAACTCTCCTACAATGAGCAGTTCTTC.

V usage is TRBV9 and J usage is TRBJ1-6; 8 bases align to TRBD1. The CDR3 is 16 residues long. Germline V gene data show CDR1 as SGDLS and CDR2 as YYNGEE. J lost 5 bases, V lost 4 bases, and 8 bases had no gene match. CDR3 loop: CASSPRTGLDNSPLHF. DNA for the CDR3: TGTGCCAGCAGCCCGCGGACAGGGCTAGATAATTCACCCCTCCACTTT.

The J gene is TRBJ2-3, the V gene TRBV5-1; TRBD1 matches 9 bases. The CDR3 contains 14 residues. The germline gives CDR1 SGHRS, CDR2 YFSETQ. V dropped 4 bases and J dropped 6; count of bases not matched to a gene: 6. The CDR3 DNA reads TGCGCCAGCAGCGGGGACAGGGCACCGGATACGCAGTATTTT. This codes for CASSGDRAPDTQYF.

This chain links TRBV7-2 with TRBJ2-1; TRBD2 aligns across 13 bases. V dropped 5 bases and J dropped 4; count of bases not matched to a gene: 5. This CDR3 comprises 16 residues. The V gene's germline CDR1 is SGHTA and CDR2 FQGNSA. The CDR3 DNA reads TGTGCCAGCAGCCCACTAGCGGGAGGGGCATACAATGAGCAGTTCTTC. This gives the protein CASSPLAGGAYNEQFF.

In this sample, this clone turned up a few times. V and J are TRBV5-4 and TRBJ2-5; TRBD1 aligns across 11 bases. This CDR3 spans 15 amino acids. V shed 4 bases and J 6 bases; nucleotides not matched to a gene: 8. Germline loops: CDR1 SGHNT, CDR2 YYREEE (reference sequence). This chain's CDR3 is CASSAWTGGGKTQYF. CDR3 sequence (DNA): TGTGCCAGCAGCGCCTGGACAGGGGGCGGGAAGACCCAGTACTTC.

The CDR3: CASSIRQAQVGNQPQHF. The CDR3, as DNA: TGTGCCAGTAGTATACGACAGGCCCAGGTGGGCAATCAGCCCCAGCATTTT. The chain has TRBV19 and TRBJ1-5, with D perhaps TRBD1 (6 bases). This CDR3 has 17 residues. The germline V and J ends were trimmed by 2 bases and 2 bases, with 16 bases remaining between them. Per the germline V gene, CDR1 is LNHDA and CDR2 is SQIVND (reference sequence). Together with reference TRBV19 and TRBJ1-5, the CDR3 gives the full variable domain: DGGITQSPKYLFRKEGQNVTLSCEQNLNHDAMYWYRQDPGQGLRLIYYSQIVNDFQKGDIAEGYSVSREKKESFPLTVTSAQKNPTAFYLCASSIRQAQVGNQPQHFGDGTRLSIL.

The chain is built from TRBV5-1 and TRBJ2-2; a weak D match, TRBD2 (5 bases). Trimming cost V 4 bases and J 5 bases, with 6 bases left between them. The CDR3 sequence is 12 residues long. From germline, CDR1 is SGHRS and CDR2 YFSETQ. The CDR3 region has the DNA TGCGCCAGCAGCACGGGGACCGGGGAGCTGTTTTTT. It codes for CASSTGTGELFF.

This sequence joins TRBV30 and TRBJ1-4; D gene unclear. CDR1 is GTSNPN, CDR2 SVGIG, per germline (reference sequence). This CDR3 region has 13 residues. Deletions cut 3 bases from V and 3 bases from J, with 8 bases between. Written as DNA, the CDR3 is TGTGCCTGGAGACAACCAGCTAATGAAAAACTGTTTTTT. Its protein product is CAWRQPANEKLFF. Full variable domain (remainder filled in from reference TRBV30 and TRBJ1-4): SQTIHQWPATLVQPVGSPLSLECTVEGTSNPNLYWYRQAAGRGLQLLFYSVGIGQISSEVPQNLSASRPQDRQFILSSKKLLLSDSGFYLCAWRQPANEKLFFGSGTQLSVL.

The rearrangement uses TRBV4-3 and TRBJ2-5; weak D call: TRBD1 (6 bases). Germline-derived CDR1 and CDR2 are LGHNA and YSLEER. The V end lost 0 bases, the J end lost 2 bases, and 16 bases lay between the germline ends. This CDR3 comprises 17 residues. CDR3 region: CASSQDWERQEQETQYF. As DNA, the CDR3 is TGCGCCAGCAGCCAAGATTGGGAGCGACAGGAGCAAGAGACCCAGTACTTC.

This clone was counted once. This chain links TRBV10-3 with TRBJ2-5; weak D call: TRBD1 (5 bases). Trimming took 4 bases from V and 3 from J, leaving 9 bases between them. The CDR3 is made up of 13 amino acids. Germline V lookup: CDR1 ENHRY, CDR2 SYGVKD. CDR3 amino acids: CAISGGQKETQYF. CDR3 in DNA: TGTGCCATCAGTGGCGGACAAAAAGAGACCCAGTACTTC.

The CDR3 nucleotides are TGTGCCAGCAGTGATACTAGCGGGTATCTGGGGGAGCAGTTCTTC. Protein: CASSDTSGYLGEQFF. The chain joins TRBV2 to TRBJ2-1, with 9 bases fitting TRBD2. This CDR3 spans 15 amino acids. CDR1 SNHLY and CDR2 FYNNEI come from the germline V gene. The trim removed 3 bases at V and 10 bases at J, leaving 10 bases unmatched.

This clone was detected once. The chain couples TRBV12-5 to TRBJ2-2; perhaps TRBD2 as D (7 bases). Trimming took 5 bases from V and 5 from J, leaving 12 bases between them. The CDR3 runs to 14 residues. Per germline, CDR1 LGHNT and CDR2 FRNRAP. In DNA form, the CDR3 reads TGTGCTAGTGGTCCGAGGGGGGGAACCGGGGAGCTGTTTTTT. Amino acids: CASGPRGGTGELFF.

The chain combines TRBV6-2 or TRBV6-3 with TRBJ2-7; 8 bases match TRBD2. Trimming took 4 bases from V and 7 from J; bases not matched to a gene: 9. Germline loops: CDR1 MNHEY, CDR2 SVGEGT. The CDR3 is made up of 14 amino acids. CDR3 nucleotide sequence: TGTGCCAGCAGTTGGGCGGGAGGCCATCAGGAGCAGTACTTC. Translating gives CASSWAGGHQEQYF.